The 9 T cell receptor beta chains given below trace back to one sample, sequenced in a study of control samples from healthy donors and cancer patients. Method: immunoSEQ multiplex PCR; TCRdb's copy keeps in-frame clones and lacks some. The sample has over 150,000 clones; roughly 94% are singletons. The material sequenced was blood. These TCRs come from a woman under 30 in good health.

This rearrangement joins TRBV10-3 to TRBJ2-3; TRBD2 aligns across 14 bases. Germline assignment: CDR1 ENHRY and CDR2 SYGVKD. V was pared by 10 bases and J by 0 bases, with 12 bases of the junction left unmatched. The CDR3 is made up of 18 amino acids. CDR3 sequence: CATRGLAGGRASTDTQYF. The CDR3 coding sequence is TGTGCCACCCGAGGACTAGCGGGAGGACGCGCTAGCACAGATACGCAGTATTTT.

The rearrangement links TRBV7-9 to TRBJ1-1, with D uncertain. Germline CDR1 reads SEHNR; CDR2 reads FQNEAQ (reference sequence). The CDR3 has 16 residues. The V gene lost 1 base and the J gene lost 1 base, with 13 bases spanning the gap. In nucleotides, the CDR3 is TGTGCCAGCAGCTTAGAAAGAATGGATCGGAACACTGAAGCTTTCTTT. Residues: CASSLERMDRNTEAFF.

This clone appeared once. The chain has TRBV7-2 and TRBJ1-2; D unclear. The CDR3 sequence is 12 residues long. The germline V gene has CDR1 SGHTA and CDR2 FQGNSA. Trimming removed 1 base at V and 5 bases at J, with 5 bases between. The CDR3 nucleotides read TGTGCCAGCAGCTTAGGGTTTTATGGCTACACCTTC. Translated, it gives CASSLGFYGYTF.

The chain combines TRBV27 with TRBJ1-3, with D unresolved. This CDR3 has 14 residues. Germline V gene data show CDR1 as MNHEY and CDR2 as SMNVEV (reference sequence). Deletions cut 5 bases from V and 8 bases from J, with 16 bases between. The CDR3 coding sequence is TGTGCCAGCAGTGCTGCGGGAATTGCGGACACCATATATTTT. Protein sequence: CASSAAGIADTIYF.

This chain connects TRBV14 to TRBJ2-1, with TRBD2 matching 7 bases. Germline V gene data show CDR1 as SGHDN and CDR2 as FVKESK. There are 17 residues in the CDR3. Trimming at V came to 1 base and at J to 2 bases, leaving 8 bases not matched to a gene. CDR3 amino acids: CASSQGRGGRTYNEQFF. CDR3 sequence (DNA): TGTGCCAGCAGCCAAGGACGGGGAGGGCGAACCTACAATGAGCAGTTCTTC.

The chain carries TRBV28 and TRBJ1-6, with D possibly matching TRBD1 (6 bases). CDR1 is MDHEN and CDR2 is SYDVKM in the germline V gene. The CDR3 sequence is 15 residues long. Between the trimmed V and J ends, which lost 7 bases and 10 bases, there was a span of 20 bases. The CDR3 here is CASNEYRDPRSPLHF. CDR3 bases: TGTGCCAGCAATGAATACAGGGATCCGCGCTCACCCCTCCACTTT.

The chain uses TRBV2 and TRBJ2-3; 12 bases are shared with TRBD2. Germline CDR1 SNHLY, CDR2 FYNNEI. The length of the CDR3 is 19 residues. V trimming: 4 bases; J trimming: 4 bases; junction bases outside the gene matches: 15. The CDR3 coding sequence is TGTGCCAGCAGTGGGGGACAAGTTAGACTAGCGGGAGACTCAGATACGCAGTATTTT. Protein: CASSGGQVRLAGDSDTQYF. The full variable domain, rest sourced from reference TRBV2 and TRBJ2-3, is EPEVTQTPSHQVTQMGQEVILRCVPISNHLYFYWYRQILGQKVEFLVSFYNNEISEKSEIFDDQFSVERPDGSNFTLKIRSTKLEDSAMYFCASSGGQVRLAGDSDTQYFGPGTRLTVL.

The chain joins TRBV4-2 to TRBJ1-1; no firm D call. V was clipped by 0 bases and J by 6 bases, with 5 bases between them. The CDR3 loop spans 12 amino acids. CDR1 is LGHNA, CDR2 YNFKEQ, per germline. The CDR3, as DNA: TGTGCCAGCAGCCAAGATTGGCCTGAAGCTTTCTTT. As protein: CASSQDWPEAFF.

The chain combines TRBV23-1 with TRBJ1-3; 9 positions agree with TRBD1. TRBV23-1 is an ORF, and what it does is uncertain. Trimming at V came to 0 bases and at J to 4 bases, leaving 1 base not matched to a gene. The CDR3 has 15 amino acids. CDR3 amino acids: CASSQSGQGGNTIYF. In DNA, the CDR3 is TGCGCCAGCAGTCAATCCGGACAGGGGGGAAACACCATATATTTT.